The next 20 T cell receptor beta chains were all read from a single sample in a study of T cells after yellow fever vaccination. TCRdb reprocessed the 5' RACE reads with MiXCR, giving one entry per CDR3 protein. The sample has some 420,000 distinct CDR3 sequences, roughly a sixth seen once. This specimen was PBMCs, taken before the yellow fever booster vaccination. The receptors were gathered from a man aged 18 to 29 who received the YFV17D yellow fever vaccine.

The chain's CDR3 is CASSQEVAGGTDTQYF. Written as DNA, the CDR3 is TGCGCCAGCAGCCAAGAAGTAGCGGGGGGGACAGATACGCAGTATTTT. The J gene is TRBJ2-3, the V gene TRBV4-3, with 11 positions matching TRBD2. V lost 0 bases and J lost 3; bases outside the gene matches: 2. The germline V gene has CDR1 LGHNA and CDR2 YSLEER. The CDR3 is 16 amino acids.

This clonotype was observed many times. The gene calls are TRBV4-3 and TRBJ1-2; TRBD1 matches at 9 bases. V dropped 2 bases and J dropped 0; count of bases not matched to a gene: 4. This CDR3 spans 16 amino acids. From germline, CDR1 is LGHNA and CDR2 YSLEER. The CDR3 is CASSQSTGGANYGYTF. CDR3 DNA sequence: TGCGCCAGCAGCCAATCCACAGGGGGCGCTAACTATGGCTACACCTTC.

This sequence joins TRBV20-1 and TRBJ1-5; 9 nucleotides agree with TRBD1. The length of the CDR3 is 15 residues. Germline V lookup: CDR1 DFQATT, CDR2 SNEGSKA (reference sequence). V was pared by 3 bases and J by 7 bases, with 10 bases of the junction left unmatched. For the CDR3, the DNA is TGCAGTGCTAGGGACAGGGGATTCGTTAAGCAGCCCCAGCATTTT. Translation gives CSARDRGFVKQPQHF.

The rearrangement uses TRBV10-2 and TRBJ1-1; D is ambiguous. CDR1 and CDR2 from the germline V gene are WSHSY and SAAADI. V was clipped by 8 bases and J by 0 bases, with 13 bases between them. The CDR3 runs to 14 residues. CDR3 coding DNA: TGCGCCAGCGCCGCCGGGCTCATGAACACTGAAGCTTTCTTT. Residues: CASAAGLMNTEAFF.

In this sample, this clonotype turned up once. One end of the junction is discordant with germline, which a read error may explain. Here the CDR3 DNA reads TGTGCCAGCAGCCAAGAGGACGGCTCTCGGGCCAACGTCCTGACTTTC. Its translation is CASSQEDGSRANVLTF. This rearrangement joins TRBV16 to TRBJ2-6; D remains unclear. Germline assignment: CDR1 KGHSY and CDR2 FQNENV. The CDR3 extends over 16 amino acids. Looking up the rest from reference TRBV16 and TRBJ2-6 gives the full variable domain: GEEVAQTPKHLVRGEGQKAKLYCAPIKGHSYVFWYQQVLKNEFKFLISFQNENVFDETGMPKERFSAKCLPNSPCSLEIQATKLEDSAVYFCASSQEDGSRANVLTFGAGSRLTVL.

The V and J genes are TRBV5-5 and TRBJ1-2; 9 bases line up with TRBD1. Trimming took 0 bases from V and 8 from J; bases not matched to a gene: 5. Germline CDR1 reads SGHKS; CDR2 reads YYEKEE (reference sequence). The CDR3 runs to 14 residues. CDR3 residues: CASSLGQGVGGYTF. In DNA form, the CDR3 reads TGTGCCAGCAGCTTGGGACAGGGGGTTGGCGGCTACACCTTC. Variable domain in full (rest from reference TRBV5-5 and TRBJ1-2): DAGVTQSPTHLIKTRGQQVTLRCSPISGHKSVSWYQQVLGQGPQFIFQYYEKEERGRGNFPDRFSARQFPNYSSELNVNALLLGDSALYLCASSLGQGVGGYTFGSGTRLTVV.

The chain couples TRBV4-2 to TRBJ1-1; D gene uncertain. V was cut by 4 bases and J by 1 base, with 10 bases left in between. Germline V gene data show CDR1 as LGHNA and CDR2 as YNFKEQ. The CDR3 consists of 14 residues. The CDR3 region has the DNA TGTGCCAGCAGCCCACGCGTAGAGAACACTGAAGCTTTCTTT. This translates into CASSPRVENTEAFF.

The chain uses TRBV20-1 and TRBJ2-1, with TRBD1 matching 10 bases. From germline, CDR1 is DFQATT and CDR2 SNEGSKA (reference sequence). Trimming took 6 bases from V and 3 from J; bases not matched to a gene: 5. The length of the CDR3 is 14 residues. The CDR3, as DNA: TGCAGTGCCATCGACAGGGGGCACTACAATGAGCAGTTCTTC. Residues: CSAIDRGHYNEQFF.

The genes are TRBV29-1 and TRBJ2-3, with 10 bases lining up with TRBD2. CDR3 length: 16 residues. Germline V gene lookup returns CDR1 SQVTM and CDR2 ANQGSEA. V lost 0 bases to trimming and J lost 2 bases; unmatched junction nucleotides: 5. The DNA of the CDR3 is TGCAGCGTTGAAGATCGCGGGACTAGCGACACAGATACGCAGTATTTT. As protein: CSVEDRGTSDTDTQYF.

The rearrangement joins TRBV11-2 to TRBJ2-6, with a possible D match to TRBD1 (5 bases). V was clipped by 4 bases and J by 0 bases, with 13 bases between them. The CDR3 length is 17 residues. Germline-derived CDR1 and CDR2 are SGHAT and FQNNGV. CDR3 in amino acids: CASSSQTVGSGANVLTF. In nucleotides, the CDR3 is TGTGCCAGCAGCTCCCAGACAGTAGGCTCTGGGGCCAACGTCCTGACTTTC.

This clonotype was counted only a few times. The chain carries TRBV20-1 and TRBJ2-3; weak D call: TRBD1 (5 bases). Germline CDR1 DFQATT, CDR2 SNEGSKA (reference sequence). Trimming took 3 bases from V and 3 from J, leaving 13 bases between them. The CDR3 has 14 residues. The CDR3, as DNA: TGCAGTGCTAGGGGCAGGGTTGGGACAGATACGCAGTATTTT. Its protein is CSARGRVGTDTQYF.

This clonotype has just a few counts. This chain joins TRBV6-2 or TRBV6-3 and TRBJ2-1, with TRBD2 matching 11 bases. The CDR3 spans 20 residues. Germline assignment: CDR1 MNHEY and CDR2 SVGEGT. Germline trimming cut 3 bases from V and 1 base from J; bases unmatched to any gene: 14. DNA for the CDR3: TGTGCCAGCAGTTATGACTTAGCGAGACTAGCGGGGAGGTCCTACAATGAGCAGTTCTTC. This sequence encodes CASSYDLARLAGRSYNEQFF.

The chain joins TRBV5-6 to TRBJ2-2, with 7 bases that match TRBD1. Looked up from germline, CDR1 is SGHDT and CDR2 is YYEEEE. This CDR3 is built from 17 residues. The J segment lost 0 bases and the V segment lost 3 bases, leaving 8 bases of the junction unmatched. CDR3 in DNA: TGTGCCAGCAGCTCCTACGACAGGGTTACGAACACCGGGGAGCTGTTTTTT. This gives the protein CASSSYDRVTNTGELFF.

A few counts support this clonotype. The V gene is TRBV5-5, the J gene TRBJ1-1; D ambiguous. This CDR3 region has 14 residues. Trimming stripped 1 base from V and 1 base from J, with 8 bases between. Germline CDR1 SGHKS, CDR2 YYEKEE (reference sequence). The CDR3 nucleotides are TGTGCCAGCAGCTTGCAAGACACGAACACTGAAGCTTTCTTT. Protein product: CASSLQDTNTEAFF. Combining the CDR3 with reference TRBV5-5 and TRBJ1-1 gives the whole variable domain DAGVTQSPTHLIKTRGQQVTLRCSPISGHKSVSWYQQVLGQGPQFIFQYYEKEERGRGNFPDRFSARQFPNYSSELNVNALLLGDSALYLCASSLQDTNTEAFFGQGTRLTVV.

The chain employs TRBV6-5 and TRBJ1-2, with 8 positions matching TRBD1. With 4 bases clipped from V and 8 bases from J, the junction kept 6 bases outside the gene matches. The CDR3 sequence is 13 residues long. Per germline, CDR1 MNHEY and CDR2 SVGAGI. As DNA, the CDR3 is TGTGCCAGCAGTTGGGACAGGATCGACGGCTACACCTTC. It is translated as CASSWDRIDGYTF.

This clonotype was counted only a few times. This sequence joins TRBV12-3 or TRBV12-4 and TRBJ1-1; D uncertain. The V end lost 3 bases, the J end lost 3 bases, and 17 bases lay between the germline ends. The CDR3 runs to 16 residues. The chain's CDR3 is CASSFKGWYLDTEAFF. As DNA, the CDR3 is TGTGCCAGCAGTTTTAAAGGGTGGTATCTGGACACTGAAGCTTTCTTT.

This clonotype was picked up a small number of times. The CDR3 loop reads CASSFSASANEQFF. The CDR3 coding sequence is TGTGCCAGCAGTTTCTCGGCTAGCGCCAATGAGCAGTTCTTC. The gene calls are TRBV7-8 and TRBJ2-1; tentative D call: TRBD2 (6 bases). Germline assignment: CDR1 SGHVS and CDR2 FQNEAQ. V was shortened by 6 bases and J by 6 bases, with 15 bases between the two germline ends. This CDR3 contains 14 residues.

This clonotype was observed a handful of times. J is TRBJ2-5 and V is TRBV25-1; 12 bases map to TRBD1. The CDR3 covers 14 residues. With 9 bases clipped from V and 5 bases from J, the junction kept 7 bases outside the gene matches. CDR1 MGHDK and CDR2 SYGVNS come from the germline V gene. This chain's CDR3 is CARSGGQGAETQYF. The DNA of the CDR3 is TGTGCCAGGTCGGGGGGACAGGGGGCCGAGACCCAGTACTTC.

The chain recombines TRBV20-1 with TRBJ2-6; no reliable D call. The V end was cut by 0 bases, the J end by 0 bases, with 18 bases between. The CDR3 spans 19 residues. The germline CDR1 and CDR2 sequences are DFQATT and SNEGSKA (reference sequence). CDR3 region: CSARDLLKGVLSGANVLTF. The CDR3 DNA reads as TGCAGTGCTAGAGACCTTTTAAAGGGTGTCCTCTCTGGGGCCAACGTCCTGACTTTC.

CDR3 coding DNA: TGCGCCAGCAGCTCACCAGGGGAAGATACGCAGTATTTT. Amino acid sequence: CASSSPGEDTQYF. The V gene is TRBV5-1, the J gene TRBJ2-3, with a tentative D call TRBD1 (6 bases). Per the germline V gene, CDR1 is SGHRS and CDR2 is YFSETQ. The CDR3 consists of 13 residues. V was clipped by 3 bases and J by 5 bases, with 10 bases between them.